This T cell receptor beta chain was found in a study of identical twins. General study points: Out-of-frame TCR alpha sharing observed in monozygotic twins exceeded model estimates. For out-of-frame beta sequences, excess twin sharing was weaker.

Regarding this clonotype: What it binds is not known.

Addition of a universal primer site occurred through template switching, and cDNA carried unique molecular identifiers. TCRdb reprocessed the 5' RACE reads with MiXCR, giving one entry per CDR3 protein. The table lists roughly 470,000 distinct CDR3 sequences, approximately 14% of them singletons. The same data also went into a second study, on yellow fever vaccine responses in identical twins.

This sequence originates from a woman in her late teens or twenties in good health. The sequenced material came from CD4+ T cells sorted from blood.

In DNA form, the CDR3 reads TGTGCCAGCAGACTCCAGGGAAGTAGCAATCAGCCCCAGCATTTT. Protein product: CASRLQGSSNQPQHF. This chain connects TRBV28 to TRBJ1-5; D might be TRBD1 (5 bases). The V end lost 6 bases, the J end lost 0 bases, and 12 bases lay between the germline ends. The length of the CDR3 is 15 residues. CDR1 is MDHEN and CDR2 is SYDVKM in the germline V gene. The full variable domain, completed using reference TRBV28 and TRBJ1-5, is DVKVTQSSRYLVKRTGEKVFLECVQDMDHENMFWYRQDPGLGLRLIYFSYDVKMKEKGDIPEGYSVSREKKERFSLILESASTNQTSMYLCASRLQGSSNQPQHFGDGTRLSIL.